This passage covers 20 T cell receptor beta chains from one sample sequenced in a study of STAT5B mutations in CD4+ large granular lymphocyte leukemia. The repertoire was sequenced with immunoSEQ multiplex PCR; TCRdb's copy has only in-frame clones and lacks some. The table has about 30,000 clones, about three quarters seen once; the top ten hold about 1%. The sample comprised CD4+ T cells from blood buffy coats. Receptors originate from a human donor in good health.

The V gene is TRBV5-8, the J gene TRBJ1-1; D not certain. The CDR3 length is 15 residues. V dropped 3 bases and J dropped 1 base, with 13 bases sitting between them. CDR1 SGHTS and CDR2 YDEGEE come from the germline V gene. The CDR3 nucleotides read TGTGCCAGCAGCTCTTTCCTAACAGCGAACACTGAAGCTTTCTTT. Amino acid sequence: CASSSFLTANTEAFF.

The V gene is TRBV5-1, the J gene TRBJ2-2; no firm D call. The V gene lost 0 bases and the J gene lost 5 bases, with 8 bases spanning the gap. The CDR3 has 14 amino acids. The germline V gene encodes CDR1 SGHRS and CDR2 YFSETQ. The CDR3 here is CASSLDLGTGELFF. The DNA of the CDR3 is TGCGCCAGCAGCTTGGATCTGGGGACCGGGGAGCTGTTTTTT.

The chain couples TRBV7-2 to TRBJ1-5; the match to TRBD1 covers 9 bases. The CDR3 spans 16 residues. V was clipped by 2 bases and J by 1 base; unmatched bases: 3. Germline lookup yields CDR1 SGHTA and CDR2 FQGNSA. The CDR3 loop reads CASSLTGGGSNQPQHF. CDR3 coding DNA: TGTGCCAGCAGCTTAACAGGGGGCGGGAGCAATCAGCCCCAGCATTTT.

The rearrangement uses TRBV13 and TRBJ1-1, with 10 bases lining up with TRBD1. V was clipped by 2 bases and J by 3 bases; unmatched bases: 9. CDR1 PRHDT and CDR2 FYEKMQ come from the germline V gene (reference sequence). The length of the CDR3 is 17 residues. The CDR3 loop is CASSLRDRGLWDTEAFF. The CDR3 nucleotides are TGTGCCAGCAGCTTAAGGGACAGGGGCCTCTGGGACACTGAAGCTTTCTTT.

The chain recombines TRBV15 with TRBJ2-5; D is unresolved. The CDR3 loop spans 15 amino acids. Trimming removed 0 bases at V and 4 bases at J, with 12 bases between. Germline assignment: CDR1 LNHNV and CDR2 YYDKDF (reference sequence). CDR3 loop: CATSRDLSSRETQYF. Written as DNA, the CDR3 is TGTGCCACCAGCAGAGATTTAAGCTCGCGAGAGACCCAGTACTTC.

In this sample, this clone turned up a few times. This chain joins TRBV6-6 and TRBJ1-6; weak D call: TRBD1 (6 bases). The V end lost 6 bases, the J end lost 7 bases, and 19 bases lay between the germline ends. The CDR3 has 16 residues. The germline V gene has CDR1 MNHNY and CDR2 SVGAGI (reference sequence). For the CDR3, the DNA is TGTGCCAGCAGAGAAAGAACAGGGACGGGGAATTCACCCCTCCACTTT. This translates into CASRERTGTGNSPLHF.

V and J are TRBV2 and TRBJ1-1; the D is unclear. This CDR3 is built from 14 residues. The germline CDR1 and CDR2 sequences are SNHLY and FYNNEI. Trimming removed 6 bases at V and 1 base at J, with 12 bases between. CDR3 coding DNA: TGTGCCAGCAGGGGCGACATTAGGAACACTGAAGCTTTCTTT. Protein: CASRGDIRNTEAFF.

The chain employs TRBV6-1 and TRBJ2-5, with 7 bases lining up with TRBD1. Unmatched junction bases numbered 5, after V lost 5 bases and J lost 5 bases. The CDR3 is made up of 13 amino acids. The germline V gene encodes CDR1 MNHNS and CDR2 SASEGT. The CDR3 here is CASSPTGAETQYF. CDR3 coding DNA: TGTGCCAGCAGTCCTACAGGGGCGGAGACCCAGTACTTC.

The chain is built from TRBV9 and TRBJ2-2; D not resolved. This CDR3 has 16 amino acids. CDR1 is SGDLS and CDR2 is YYNGEE in the germline V gene. V lost 0 bases, J lost 2 bases, and 11 bases lay in between. The CDR3 coding sequence is TGTGCCAGCAGCGTAGGGAGCCTATCAAACACCGGGGAGCTGTTTTTT. Residues: CASSVGSLSNTGELFF. Variable domain in full (rest from reference TRBV9 and TRBJ2-2): DSGVTQTPKHLITATGQRVTLRCSPRSGDLSVYWYQQSLDQGLQFLIQYYNGEERAKGNILERFSAQQFPDLHSELNLSSLELGDSALYFCASSVGSLSNTGELFFGEGSRLTVL.

This rearrangement joins TRBV29-1 to TRBJ2-7, with 8 bases aligning to TRBD2. The CDR3 spans 13 residues. The germline V gene encodes CDR1 SQVTM and CDR2 ANQGSEA. J lost 5 bases, V lost 6 bases, and 9 bases had no gene match. CDR3 DNA: TGCAGCGTGTCCGGGGCGGGAGGTGACGAGCAGTACTTC. Its protein product is CSVSGAGGDEQYF.

V is TRBV28 and J is TRBJ1-2; D perhaps matches TRBD1 (6 bases). Germline values: CDR1 MDHEN, CDR2 SYDVKM. The V end was cut by 6 bases, the J end by 13 bases, with 27 bases between. The CDR3 spans 15 residues. As DNA, the CDR3 is TGTGCCAGCAGAACGAGCAGGGGACGGCCCTATGTTGTCACCTTC. Encoded protein: CASRTSRGRPYVVTF.

The chain joins TRBV11-3 to TRBJ1-5, with D unclear. V lost 0 bases to trimming and J lost 7 bases, with 7 bases between them. The CDR3 runs to 13 residues. Germline assignment: CDR1 SGHNT and CDR2 YENEEA. DNA for the CDR3: TGTGCCAGCAGCTTAGATTGGAGGCAGCCCCAGCATTTT. This gives the protein CASSLDWRQPQHF.

This clone was seen more than once but under ten times. The V call is TRBV7-9, the J call TRBJ2-7; 8 positions agree with TRBD2. The CDR3 length is 15 residues. Trimming took 4 bases from V and 5 from J; bases not matched to a gene: 10. Germline V gene lookup returns CDR1 SEHNR and CDR2 FQNEAQ (reference sequence). The CDR3 is CASSYSGTRFHEQYF. The CDR3, as DNA: TGTGCCAGCAGCTATTCGGGGACTAGATTCCACGAGCAGTACTTC.

The rearrangement joins TRBV7-2 to TRBJ1-2; D gene ambiguous. This CDR3 spans 13 amino acids. Germline values: CDR1 SGHTA, CDR2 FQGNSA. Trimming took 6 bases from V and 6 from J, leaving 14 bases between them. CDR3 loop: CASRLGGSDGYTF. CDR3 bases: TGTGCCAGCAGACTGGGTGGGTCTGATGGCTACACCTTC.

This clone has only one observation. This sequence joins TRBV6-6 and TRBJ2-7; TRBD2 might be the D (5 bases). This CDR3 is built from 14 residues. Trimming shortened V by 0 bases and J by 4 bases, and 10 bases separated the two germline ends. CDR1 and CDR2 from the germline V gene are MNHNY and SVGAGI (reference sequence). The CDR3 region is CASSYSGGRYEQYF. The CDR3 DNA is TGTGCCAGCAGTTACTCCGGAGGCAGGTACGAGCAGTACTTC.

The chain carries TRBV7-2 and TRBJ2-1; 11 nucleotides line up with TRBD2. The CDR3 runs 16 residues. Germline CDR1 is SGHTA and CDR2 is FQGNSA. V trimming: 2 bases; J trimming: 5 bases; junction bases outside the gene matches: 5. The CDR3 sequence is CASSLSLTSGNNEQFF. The CDR3, as DNA: TGTGCCAGCAGCTTATCGCTGACTAGCGGGAACAATGAGCAGTTCTTC.

This clone has a handful of counts. The chain combines TRBV19 with TRBJ1-2; TRBD1 might be the D (5 bases). The germline V and J ends were trimmed by 7 bases and 0 bases, with 12 bases remaining between them. This CDR3 comprises 14 residues. In germline, CDR1 is LNHDA, CDR2 SQIVND (reference sequence). CDR3 protein: CASKPTTANYGYTF. For the CDR3, the DNA is TGTGCCAGTAAGCCTACGACAGCTAACTATGGCTACACCTTC. Full variable domain (remainder filled in from reference TRBV19 and TRBJ1-2): DGGITQSPKYLFRKEGQNVTLSCEQNLNHDAMYWYRQDPGQGLRLIYYSQIVNDFQKGDIAEGYSVSREKKESFPLTVTSAQKNPTAFYLCASKPTTANYGYTFGSGTRLTVV.

The chain joins TRBV27 to TRBJ2-3; D is possibly TRBD2 (6 bases). CDR1 MNHEY and CDR2 SMNVEV come from the germline V gene (reference sequence). V was trimmed by 3 bases and J by 4 bases, leaving 17 bases between them. This CDR3 region has 16 residues. The CDR3 bases are TGTGCCAGCAGTTTCCGGGCCGGGGGAGTCCCAGATACGCAGTATTTT. Protein sequence: CASSFRAGGVPDTQYF.

This clone came up once. This chain joins TRBV29-1 and TRBJ2-7; no clear D. V dropped 7 bases and J dropped 5 bases, with 18 bases sitting between them. Germline CDR1 reads SQVTM; CDR2 reads ANQGSEA. The CDR3 consists of 13 residues. The CDR3 DNA reads TGCAGCGCGCAGTCGAGGTTAGGGAACGAGCAGTACTTC. Translated, it gives CSAQSRLGNEQYF.

This sequence joins TRBV7-2 and TRBJ2-3; 15 bases are a match to TRBD2. The CDR3 extends over 16 amino acids. V lost 3 bases and J lost 8; bases outside the gene matches: 6. Germline V lookup: CDR1 SGHTA, CDR2 FQGNSA. Here the CDR3 reads CASSFGLAGGPGTQYF. The CDR3 DNA reads as TGTGCCAGCAGCTTCGGACTAGCGGGAGGGCCAGGTACGCAGTATTTT.